This T cell receptor (beta chain) was profiled in a study of T cell responses to AZD1222 COVID-19 vaccine. Study overall: Analysis merged second doses at about 4 or about 12 weeks.

The study, taken as a whole, reports: Two doses of AZD1222 preceded a rise in Spike-specific TCR breadth and depth.

About this clone itself: Its antigen remains unknown.

The assay was immunoSEQ multiplex PCR, and TCRdb's table has in-frame clones only and misses some. In the table there are roughly 100,000 clones, 88% of which are singletons. This CDR3 spans 14 amino acids. V lost 0 bases, J lost 4 bases, and 9 bases lay in between. Per germline, CDR1 LGHNA and CDR2 YSLEER. This receptor was obtained from an adult in good health. The material sequenced was peripheral blood, taken on day 0 of AZD1222 vaccination. The rearrangement uses TRBV4-3 and TRBJ1-2, with D perhaps TRBD1 (5 bases). The CDR3 loop reads CASSQDGGGYGYTF. The CDR3 DNA reads TGCGCCAGCAGCCAAGATGGGGGAGGCTATGGCTACACCTTC.